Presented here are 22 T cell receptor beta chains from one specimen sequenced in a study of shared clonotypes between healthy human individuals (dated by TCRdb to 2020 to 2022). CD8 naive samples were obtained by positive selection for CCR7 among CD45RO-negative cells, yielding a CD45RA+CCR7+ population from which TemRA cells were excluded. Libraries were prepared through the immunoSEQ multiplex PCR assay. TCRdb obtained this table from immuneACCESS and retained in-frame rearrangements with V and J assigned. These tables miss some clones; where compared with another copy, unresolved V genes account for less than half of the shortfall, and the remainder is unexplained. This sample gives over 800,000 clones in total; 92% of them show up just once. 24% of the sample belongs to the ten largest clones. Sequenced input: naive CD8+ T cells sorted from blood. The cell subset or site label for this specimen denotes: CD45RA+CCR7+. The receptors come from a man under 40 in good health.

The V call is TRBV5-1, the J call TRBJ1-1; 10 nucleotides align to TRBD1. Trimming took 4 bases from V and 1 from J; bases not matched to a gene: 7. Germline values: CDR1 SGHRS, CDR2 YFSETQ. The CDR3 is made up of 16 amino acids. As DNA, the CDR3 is TGCGCCAGCAGCGCCGGGACAGGGGTCGGGAACACTGAAGCTTTCTTT. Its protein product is CASSAGTGVGNTEAFF.

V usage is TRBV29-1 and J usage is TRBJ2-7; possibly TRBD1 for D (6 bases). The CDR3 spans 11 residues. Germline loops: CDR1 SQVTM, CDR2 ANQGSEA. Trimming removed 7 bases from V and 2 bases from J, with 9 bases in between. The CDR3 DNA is TGCAGCGCCGGGACACCCTACGAGCAGTACTTC. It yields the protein CSAGTPYEQYF.

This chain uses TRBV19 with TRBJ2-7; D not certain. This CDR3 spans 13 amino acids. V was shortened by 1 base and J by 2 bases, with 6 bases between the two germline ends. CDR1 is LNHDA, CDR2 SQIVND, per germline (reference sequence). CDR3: CASSIGRTYEQYF. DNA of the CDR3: TGTGCCAGTAGTATAGGGCGCACCTACGAGCAGTACTTC.

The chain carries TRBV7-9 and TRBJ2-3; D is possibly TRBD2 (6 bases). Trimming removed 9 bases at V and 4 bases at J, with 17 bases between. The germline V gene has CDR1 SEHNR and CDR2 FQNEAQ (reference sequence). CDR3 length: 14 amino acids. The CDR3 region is CASDVRERSDTQYF. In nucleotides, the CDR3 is TGTGCCAGTGACGTACGGGAGAGGTCAGATACGCAGTATTTT.

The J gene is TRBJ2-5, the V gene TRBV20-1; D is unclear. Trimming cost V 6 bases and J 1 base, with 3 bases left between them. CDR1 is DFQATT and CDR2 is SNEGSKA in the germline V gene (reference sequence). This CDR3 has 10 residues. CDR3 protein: CSATQETQYF. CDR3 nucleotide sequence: TGCAGTGCAACCCAAGAGACCCAGTACTTC.

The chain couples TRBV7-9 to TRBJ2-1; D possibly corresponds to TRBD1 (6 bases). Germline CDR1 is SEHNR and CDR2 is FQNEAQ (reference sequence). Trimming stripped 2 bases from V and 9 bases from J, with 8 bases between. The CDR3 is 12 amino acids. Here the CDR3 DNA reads TGTGCCAGCAGCTTAAGGGGGAGTGAGCAGTTCTTC. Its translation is CASSLRGSEQFF.

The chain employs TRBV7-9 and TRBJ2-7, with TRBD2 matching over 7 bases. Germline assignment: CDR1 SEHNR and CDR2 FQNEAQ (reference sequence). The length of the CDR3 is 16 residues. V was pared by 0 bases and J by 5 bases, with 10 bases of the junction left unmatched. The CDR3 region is CASSLAPGGRSHEQYF. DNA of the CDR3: TGTGCCAGCAGCTTAGCGCCCGGCGGGAGAAGCCACGAGCAGTACTTC.

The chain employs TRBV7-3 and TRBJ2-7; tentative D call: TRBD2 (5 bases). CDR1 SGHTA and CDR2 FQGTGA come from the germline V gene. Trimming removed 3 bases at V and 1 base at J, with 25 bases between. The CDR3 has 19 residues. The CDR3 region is CASSFQRAIYVRLSYEQYF. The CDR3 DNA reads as TGTGCCAGCAGCTTTCAGAGGGCGATATACGTTCGTCTATCCTACGAGCAGTACTTC.

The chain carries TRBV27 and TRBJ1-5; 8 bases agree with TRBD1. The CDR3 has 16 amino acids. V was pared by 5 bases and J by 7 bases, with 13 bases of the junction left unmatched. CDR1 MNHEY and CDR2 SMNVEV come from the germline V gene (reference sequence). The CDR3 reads CASSPSDRGVGQPQHF. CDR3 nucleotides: TGTGCCAGCAGTCCGAGTGACAGGGGAGTCGGGCAGCCCCAGCATTTT.

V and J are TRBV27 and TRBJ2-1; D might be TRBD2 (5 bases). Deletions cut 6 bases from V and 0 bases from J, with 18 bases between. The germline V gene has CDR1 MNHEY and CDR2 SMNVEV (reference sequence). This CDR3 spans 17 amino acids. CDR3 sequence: CASSTSRVGSSYNEQFF. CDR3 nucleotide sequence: TGTGCCAGCAGCACCTCACGGGTTGGGAGCTCCTACAATGAGCAGTTCTTC.

CDR3 amino acids: CAISDPGLDYNEQFF. The CDR3 DNA follows: TGTGCCATCAGTGACCCGGGACTAGACTACAATGAGCAGTTCTTC. The V gene is TRBV10-3, the J gene TRBJ2-1, with TRBD2 matching over 8 bases. Trimming cost V 3 bases and J 3 bases; bases outside gene matches: 4. The germline gives CDR1 ENHRY, CDR2 SYGVKD. This CDR3 is 15 amino acids long.

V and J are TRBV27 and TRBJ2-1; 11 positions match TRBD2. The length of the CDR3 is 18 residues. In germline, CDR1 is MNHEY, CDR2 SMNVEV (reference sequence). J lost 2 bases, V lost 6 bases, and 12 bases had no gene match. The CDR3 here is CASRPGTSGFYPYNEQFF. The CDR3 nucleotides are TGTGCCAGCAGACCCGGGACTAGCGGTTTCTACCCCTACAATGAGCAGTTCTTC.

In nucleotides, the CDR3 is TGCGCCAGCAGTTTAGGACAGGTGATATTGGAACAGTACTTC. Its protein is CASSLGQVILEQYF. This chain links TRBV23-1 with TRBJ2-7, with 7 nucleotides matching TRBD1. TRBV23-1 is an ORF; its function is uncertain. Trimming cost V 5 bases and J 10 bases; bases outside gene matches: 14. The CDR3 has 14 amino acids.

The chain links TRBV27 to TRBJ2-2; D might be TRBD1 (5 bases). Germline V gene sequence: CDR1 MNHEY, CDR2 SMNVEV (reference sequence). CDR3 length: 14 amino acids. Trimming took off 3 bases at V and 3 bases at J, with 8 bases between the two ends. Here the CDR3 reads CASSFGADTGELFF. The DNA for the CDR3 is TGTGCCAGCAGTTTTGGGGCGGACACCGGGGAGCTGTTTTTT.

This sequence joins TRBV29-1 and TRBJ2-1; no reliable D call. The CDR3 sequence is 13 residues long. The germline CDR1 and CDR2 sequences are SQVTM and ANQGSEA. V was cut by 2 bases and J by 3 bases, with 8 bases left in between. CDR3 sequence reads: CSVERPVYNEQFF. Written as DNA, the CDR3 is TGCAGCGTTGAACGGCCGGTCTACAATGAGCAGTTCTTC.

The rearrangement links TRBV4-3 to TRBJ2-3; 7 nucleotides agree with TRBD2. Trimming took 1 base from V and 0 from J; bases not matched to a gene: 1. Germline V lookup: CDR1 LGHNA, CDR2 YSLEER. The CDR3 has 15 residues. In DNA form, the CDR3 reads TGCGCCAGCAGCCAAGGTAGCGGGAGCACAGATACGCAGTATTTT. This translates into CASSQGSGSTDTQYF.

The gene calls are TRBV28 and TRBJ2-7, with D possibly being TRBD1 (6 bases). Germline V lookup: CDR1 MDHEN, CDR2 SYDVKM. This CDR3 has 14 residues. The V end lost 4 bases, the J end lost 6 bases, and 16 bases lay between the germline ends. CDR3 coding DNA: TGTGCCAGCAGTTCGGGGACACAGGCACTCGAGCAGTACTTC. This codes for CASSSGTQALEQYF. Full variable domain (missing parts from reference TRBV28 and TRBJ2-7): DVKVTQSSRYLVKRTGEKVFLECVQDMDHENMFWYRQDPGLGLRLIYFSYDVKMKEKGDIPEGYSVSREKKERFSLILESASTNQTSMYLCASSSGTQALEQYFGPGTRLTVT.

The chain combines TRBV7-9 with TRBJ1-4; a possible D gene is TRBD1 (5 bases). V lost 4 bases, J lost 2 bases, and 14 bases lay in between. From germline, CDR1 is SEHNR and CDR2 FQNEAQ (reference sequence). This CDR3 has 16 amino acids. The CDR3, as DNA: TGTGCCAGCAGCTACACCCAGGGTGTCACTAATGAAAAACTGTTTTTT. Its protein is CASSYTQGVTNEKLFF.

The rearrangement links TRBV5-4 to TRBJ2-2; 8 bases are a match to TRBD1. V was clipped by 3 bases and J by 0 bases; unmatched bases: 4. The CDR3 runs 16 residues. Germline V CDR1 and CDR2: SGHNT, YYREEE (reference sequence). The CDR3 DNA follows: TGTGCCAGCAGCTGGGGACAGGCGACGAACACCGGGGAGCTGTTTTTT. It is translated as CASSWGQATNTGELFF.

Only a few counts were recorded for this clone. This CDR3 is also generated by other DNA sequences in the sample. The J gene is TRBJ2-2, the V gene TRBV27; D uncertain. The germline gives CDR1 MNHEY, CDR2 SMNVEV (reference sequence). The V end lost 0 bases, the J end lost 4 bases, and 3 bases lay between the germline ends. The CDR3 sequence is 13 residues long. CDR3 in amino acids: CASSLSSTGELFF. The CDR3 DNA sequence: TGTGCCAGCAGTTTATCGTCCACCGGGGAGCTGTTTTTT.

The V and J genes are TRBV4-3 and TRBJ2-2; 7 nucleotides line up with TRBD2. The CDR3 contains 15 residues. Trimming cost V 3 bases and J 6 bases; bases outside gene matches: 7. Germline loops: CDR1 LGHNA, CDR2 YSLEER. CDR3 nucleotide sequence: TGCGCCAGCAGCCATAGGGCGGGAGCCCCCGGGGAGCTGTTTTTT. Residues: CASSHRAGAPGELFF.

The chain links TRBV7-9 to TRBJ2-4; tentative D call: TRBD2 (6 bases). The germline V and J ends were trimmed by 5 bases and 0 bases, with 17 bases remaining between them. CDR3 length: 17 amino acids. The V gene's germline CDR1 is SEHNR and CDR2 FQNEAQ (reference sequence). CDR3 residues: CASSPPGETPAKNIQYF. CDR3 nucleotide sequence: TGTGCCAGCAGCCCCCCGGGGGAGACCCCAGCCAAAAACATTCAGTACTTC.